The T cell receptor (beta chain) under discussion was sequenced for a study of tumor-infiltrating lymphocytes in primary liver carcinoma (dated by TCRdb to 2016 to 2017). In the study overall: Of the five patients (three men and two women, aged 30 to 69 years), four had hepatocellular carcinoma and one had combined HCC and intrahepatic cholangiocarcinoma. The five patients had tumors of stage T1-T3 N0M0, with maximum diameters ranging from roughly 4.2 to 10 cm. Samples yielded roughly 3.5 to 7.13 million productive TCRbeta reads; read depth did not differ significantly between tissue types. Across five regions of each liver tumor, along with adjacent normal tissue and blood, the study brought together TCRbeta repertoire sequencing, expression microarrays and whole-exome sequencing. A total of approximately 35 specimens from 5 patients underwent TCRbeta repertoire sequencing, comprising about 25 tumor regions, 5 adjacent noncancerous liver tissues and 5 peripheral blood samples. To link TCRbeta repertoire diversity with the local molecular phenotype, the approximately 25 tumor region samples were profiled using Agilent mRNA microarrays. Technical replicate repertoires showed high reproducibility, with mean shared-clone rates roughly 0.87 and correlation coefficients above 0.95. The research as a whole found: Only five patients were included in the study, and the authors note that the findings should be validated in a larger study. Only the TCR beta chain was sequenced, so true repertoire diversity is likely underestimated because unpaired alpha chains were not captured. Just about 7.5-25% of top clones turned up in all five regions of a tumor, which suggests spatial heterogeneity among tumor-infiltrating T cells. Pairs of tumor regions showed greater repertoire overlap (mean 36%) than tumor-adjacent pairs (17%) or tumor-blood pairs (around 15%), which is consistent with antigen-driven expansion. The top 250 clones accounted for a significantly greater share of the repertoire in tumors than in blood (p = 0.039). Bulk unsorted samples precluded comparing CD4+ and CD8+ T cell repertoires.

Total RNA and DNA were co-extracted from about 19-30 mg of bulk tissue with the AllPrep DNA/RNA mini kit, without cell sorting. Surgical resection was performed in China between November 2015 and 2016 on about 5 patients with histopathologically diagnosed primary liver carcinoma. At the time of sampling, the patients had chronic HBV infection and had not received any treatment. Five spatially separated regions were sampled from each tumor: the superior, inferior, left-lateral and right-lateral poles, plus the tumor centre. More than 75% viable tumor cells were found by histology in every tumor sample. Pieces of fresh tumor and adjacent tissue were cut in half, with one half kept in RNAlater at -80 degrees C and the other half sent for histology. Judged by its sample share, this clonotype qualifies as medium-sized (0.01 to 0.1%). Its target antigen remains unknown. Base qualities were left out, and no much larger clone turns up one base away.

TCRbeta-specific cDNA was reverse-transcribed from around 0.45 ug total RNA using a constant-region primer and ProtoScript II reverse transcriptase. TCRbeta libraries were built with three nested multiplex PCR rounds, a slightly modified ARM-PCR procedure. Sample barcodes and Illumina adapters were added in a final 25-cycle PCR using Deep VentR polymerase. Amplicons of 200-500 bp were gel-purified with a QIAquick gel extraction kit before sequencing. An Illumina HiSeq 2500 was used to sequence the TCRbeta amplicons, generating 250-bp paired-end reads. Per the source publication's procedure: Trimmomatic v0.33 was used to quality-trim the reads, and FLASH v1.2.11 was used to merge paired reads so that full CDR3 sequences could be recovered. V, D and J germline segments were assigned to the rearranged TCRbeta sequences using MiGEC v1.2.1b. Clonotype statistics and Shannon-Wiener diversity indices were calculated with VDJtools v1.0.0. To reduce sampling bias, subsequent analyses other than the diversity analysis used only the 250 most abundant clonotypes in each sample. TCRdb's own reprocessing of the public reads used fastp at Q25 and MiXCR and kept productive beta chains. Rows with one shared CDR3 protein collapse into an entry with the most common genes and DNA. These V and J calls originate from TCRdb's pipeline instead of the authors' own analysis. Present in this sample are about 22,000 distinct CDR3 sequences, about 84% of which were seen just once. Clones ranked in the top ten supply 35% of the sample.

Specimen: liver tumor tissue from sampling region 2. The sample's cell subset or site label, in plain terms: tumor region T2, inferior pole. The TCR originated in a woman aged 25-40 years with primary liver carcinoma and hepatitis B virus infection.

The CDR3 region: CSVVGWTGELFF. The DNA is TGCAGCGTTGTTGGTTGGACCGGGGAGCTGTTTTTT. The chain links TRBV29-1 with TRBJ2-2, with the D gene call left open. The CDR3 sequence holds 12 residues, the cysteine and phenylalanine included. Only the CDR3 region is kept as DNA, spanning 36 bases read in frame from base 1. Cut back by 4 bases and 5 bases, the V and J ends lie 8 bases apart. The germline V gene encodes CDR1 SQVTM and CDR2 ANQGSEA.